This record looks at one TCR beta chain sequence and its context. Its antigen is as yet unknown. The data stem from a study of cytomegalovirus exposure and HLA in healthy donors. Study background: Unique TCRs from HLA-typed donors, about 85 million of them, were held in an early data release. Points from the study as a whole: TCR beta V segments were, for the most part, productive about 87% or about 30% of the time in an earlier analysis.

PCR was performed using 60 Vbeta and 13 Jbeta primers. Source study methods: It was a later analysis that counted about 80 million unique TCR beta chains, of which 8.5 million to 12 million were shared. Repertoires were generated with immunoSEQ multiplex PCR, while TCRdb's copy carries only in-frame clones and drops some. The V and J calls and the clone size are those of that table, but D and trimming were determined from the DNA. Altogether some 130,000 clones are present, around 80% being singletons, with the ten largest covering about 4.5%. CDR3 size: 14 residues. Trimming took 6 bases from V and 9 from J, leaving 20 bases between them. CDR1 and CDR2 (germline): MNHNS, SASEGT. Donors consisted of healthy bone marrow donors.

The chain uses TRBV6-1 and TRBJ1-2; unclear D gene. What was sequenced was PBMCs. The sequence was collected from a man under 40 in good health. The CDR3 reads CASSYLGSPISYTF. CDR3 nucleotide sequence: TGTGCCAGCAGCTACCTGGGCAGCCCTATAAGCTACACCTTC.